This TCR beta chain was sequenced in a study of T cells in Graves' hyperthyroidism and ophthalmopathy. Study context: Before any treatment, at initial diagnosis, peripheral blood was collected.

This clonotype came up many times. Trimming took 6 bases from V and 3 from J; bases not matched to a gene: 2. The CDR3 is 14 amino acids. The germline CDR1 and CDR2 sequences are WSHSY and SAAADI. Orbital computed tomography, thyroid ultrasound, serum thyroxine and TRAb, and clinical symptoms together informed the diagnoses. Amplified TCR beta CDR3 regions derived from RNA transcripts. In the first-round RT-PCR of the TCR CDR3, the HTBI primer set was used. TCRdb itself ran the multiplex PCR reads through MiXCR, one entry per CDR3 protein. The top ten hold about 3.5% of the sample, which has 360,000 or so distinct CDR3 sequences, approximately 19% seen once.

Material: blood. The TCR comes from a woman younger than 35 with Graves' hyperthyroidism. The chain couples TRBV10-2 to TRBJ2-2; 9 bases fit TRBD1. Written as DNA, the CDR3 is TGCGCCAGCAGGGGGGACAGGGACACCGGGGAGCTGTTTTTT. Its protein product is CASRGDRDTGELFF.